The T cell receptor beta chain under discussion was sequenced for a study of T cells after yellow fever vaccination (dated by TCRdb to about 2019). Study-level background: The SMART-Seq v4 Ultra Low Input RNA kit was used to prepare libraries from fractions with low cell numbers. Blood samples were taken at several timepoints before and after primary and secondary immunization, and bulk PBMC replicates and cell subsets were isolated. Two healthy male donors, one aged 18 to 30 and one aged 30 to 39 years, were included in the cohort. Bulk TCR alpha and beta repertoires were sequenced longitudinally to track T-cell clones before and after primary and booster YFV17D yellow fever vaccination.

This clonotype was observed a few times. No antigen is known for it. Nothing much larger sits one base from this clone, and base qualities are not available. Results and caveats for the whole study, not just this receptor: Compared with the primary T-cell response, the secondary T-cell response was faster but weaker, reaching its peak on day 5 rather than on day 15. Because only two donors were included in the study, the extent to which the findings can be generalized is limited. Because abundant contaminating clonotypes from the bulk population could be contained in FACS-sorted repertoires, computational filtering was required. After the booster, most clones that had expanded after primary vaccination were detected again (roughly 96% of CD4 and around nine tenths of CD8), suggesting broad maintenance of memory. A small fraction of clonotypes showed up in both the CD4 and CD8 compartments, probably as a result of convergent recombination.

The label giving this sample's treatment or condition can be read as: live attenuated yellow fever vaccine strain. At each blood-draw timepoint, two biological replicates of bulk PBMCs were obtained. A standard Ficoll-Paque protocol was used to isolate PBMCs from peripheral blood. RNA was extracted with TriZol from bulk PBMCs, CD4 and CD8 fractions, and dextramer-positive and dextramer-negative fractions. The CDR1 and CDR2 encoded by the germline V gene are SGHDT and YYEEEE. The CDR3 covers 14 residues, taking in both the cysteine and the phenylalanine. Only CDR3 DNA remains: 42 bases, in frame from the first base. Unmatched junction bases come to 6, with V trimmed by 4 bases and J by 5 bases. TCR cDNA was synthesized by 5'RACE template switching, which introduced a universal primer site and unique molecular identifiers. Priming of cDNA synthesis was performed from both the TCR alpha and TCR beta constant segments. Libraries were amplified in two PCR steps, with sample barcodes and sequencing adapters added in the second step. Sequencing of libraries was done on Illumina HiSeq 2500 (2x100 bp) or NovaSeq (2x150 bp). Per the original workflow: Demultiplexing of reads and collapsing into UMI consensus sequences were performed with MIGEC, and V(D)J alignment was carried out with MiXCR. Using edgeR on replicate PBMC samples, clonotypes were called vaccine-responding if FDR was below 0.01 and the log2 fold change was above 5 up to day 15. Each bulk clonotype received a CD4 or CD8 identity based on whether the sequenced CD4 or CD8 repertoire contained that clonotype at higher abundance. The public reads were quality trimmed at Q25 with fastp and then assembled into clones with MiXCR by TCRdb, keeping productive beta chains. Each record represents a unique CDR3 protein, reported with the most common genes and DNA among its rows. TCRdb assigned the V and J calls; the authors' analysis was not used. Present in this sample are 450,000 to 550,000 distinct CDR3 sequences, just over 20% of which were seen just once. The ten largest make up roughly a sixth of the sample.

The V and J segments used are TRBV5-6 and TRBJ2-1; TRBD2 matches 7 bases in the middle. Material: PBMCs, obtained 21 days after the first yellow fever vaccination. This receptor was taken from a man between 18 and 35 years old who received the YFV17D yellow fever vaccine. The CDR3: CASSTWTRHNEQFF. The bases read TGTGCCAGCAGCACCTGGACTAGGCACAATGAGCAGTTCTTC.